The clone carrying this T cell receptor beta chain was observed many times. The target antigen is unknown. In TCRdb, the 5' RACE reads were re-called with MiXCR into one record per CDR3 protein. The top ten hold 15% to 20% of the sample, which has about 330,000 distinct CDR3 sequences, 6.8% seen once. This entry belongs to a study of T cells after yellow fever vaccination. Study overall: The SMART-Seq v4 Ultra Low Input method served to prepare the low-cell-number fractions.

The CDR3 totals 16 residues. The study's findings and limits: Clonotypes shared by both compartments, CD4 and CD8, made up a small share.

The sequencing used PBMCs, collected roughly seven weeks after the first yellow fever vaccination. The chain combines TRBV21-1 with TRBJ2-3; the table's D call, TRBD1, has no DNA check behind it. TRBV21-1 is marked as a pseudogene. The sequence derives from a man in his late teens or twenties who received the YFV17D yellow fever vaccine. This CDR3 reads CASSLRDSFTTDTQYF. CDR3 in DNA: TGTGCCAGCAGCCTCCGGGACAGCTTCACGACAGATACGCAGTATTTT.